This T cell receptor (beta chain) was found in a study of blood T cell repertoires in COVID-19. At the level of the study: Sources were T cells, B-cell-depleted T cells, or PBMCs; the material itself was cDNA or gDNA.

Germline values: CDR1 GTSNPN, CDR2 SVGIG (reference sequence). Trimming took off 0 bases at V and 6 bases at J, with 11 bases between the two ends. CDR3 length: 13 residues. TCRdb's table, derived via immunoSEQ multiplex PCR, lists solely in-frame clones and lacks some. The profile covers approximately 45,000 clones, with around 82% appearing a single time and 14% taken by the ten largest. The sequence was collected from a human donor in a cohort sampled during active COVID-19. The sample consisted of peripheral blood. The chain employs TRBV30 and TRBJ1-2; D is possibly TRBD1 (6 bases). The CDR3 sequence is CAWSVGGGHGYTF. The DNA of the CDR3 is TGTGCCTGGAGTGTTGGTGGGGGCCATGGCTACACCTTC.